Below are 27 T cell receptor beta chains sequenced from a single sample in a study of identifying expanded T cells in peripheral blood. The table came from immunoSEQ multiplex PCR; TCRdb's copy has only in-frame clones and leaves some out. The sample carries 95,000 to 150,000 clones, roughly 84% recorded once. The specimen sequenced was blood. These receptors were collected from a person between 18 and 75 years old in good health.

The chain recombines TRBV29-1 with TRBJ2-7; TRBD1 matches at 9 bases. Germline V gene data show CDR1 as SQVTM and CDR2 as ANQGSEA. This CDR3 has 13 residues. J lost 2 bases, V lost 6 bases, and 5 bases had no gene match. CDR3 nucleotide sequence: TGCAGCGTCGCCGGGACAGGGACCTACGAGCAGTACTTC. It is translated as CSVAGTGTYEQYF.

The CDR3 DNA reads TGTGCCAGCAGCCGAGCCTTAGCCGGGACTCAAGAAGCTTTCTTT. Its translation is CASSRALAGTQEAFF. This rearrangement joins TRBV7-2 to TRBJ1-1; possibly TRBD1 for D (5 bases). The CDR3 spans 15 residues. Germline CDR1 reads SGHTA; CDR2 reads FQGNSA. The V gene lost 5 bases and the J gene lost 8 bases, with 21 bases spanning the gap.

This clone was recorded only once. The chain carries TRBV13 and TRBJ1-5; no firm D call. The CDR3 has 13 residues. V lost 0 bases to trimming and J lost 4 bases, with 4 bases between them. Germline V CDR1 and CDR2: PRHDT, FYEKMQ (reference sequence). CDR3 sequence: CASSLGANQPQHF. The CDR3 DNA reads TGTGCCAGCAGCTTAGGGGCTAATCAGCCCCAGCATTTT.

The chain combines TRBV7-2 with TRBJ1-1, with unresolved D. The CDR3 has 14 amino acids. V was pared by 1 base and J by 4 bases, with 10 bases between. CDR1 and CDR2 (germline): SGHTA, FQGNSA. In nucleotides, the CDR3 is TGTGCCAGCAGCTTAGTATGGAAGGGCACTGAAGCTTTCTTT. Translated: CASSLVWKGTEAFF.

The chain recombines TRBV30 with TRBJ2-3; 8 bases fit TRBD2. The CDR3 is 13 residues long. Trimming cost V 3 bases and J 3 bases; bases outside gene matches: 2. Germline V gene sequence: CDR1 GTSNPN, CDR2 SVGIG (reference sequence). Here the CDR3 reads CAWSGGDTDTQYF. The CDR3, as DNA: TGTGCCTGGAGCGGGGGGGATACAGATACGCAGTATTTT.

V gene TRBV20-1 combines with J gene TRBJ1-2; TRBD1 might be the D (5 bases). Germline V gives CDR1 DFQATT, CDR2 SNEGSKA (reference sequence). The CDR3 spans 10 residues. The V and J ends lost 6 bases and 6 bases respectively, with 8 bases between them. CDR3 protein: CSAGVDGYTF. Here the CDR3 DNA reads TGCAGTGCGGGGGTTGATGGCTACACCTTC.

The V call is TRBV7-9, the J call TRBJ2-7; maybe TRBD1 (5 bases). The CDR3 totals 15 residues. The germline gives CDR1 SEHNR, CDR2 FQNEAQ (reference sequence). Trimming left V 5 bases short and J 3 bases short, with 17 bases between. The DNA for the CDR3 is TGTGCCAGCAGCCCCCCCCAGGGTCCCTACTACGAGCAGTACTTC. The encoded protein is CASSPPQGPYYEQYF.

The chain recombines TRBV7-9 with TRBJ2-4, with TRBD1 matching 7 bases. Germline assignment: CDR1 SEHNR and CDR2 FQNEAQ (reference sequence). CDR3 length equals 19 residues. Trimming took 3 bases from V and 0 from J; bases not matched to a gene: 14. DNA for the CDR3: TGTGCCAGCAGCTTTGGGTTGAGGGACAGTAACCTAGCCAAAAACATTCAGTACTTC. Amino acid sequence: CASSFGLRDSNLAKNIQYF.

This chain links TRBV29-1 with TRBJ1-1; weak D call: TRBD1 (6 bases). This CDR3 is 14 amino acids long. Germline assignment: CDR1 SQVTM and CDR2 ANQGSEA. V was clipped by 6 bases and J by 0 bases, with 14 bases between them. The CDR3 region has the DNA TGCAGCGTCGCGCGGGACATTTTGAACACTGAAGCTTTCTTT. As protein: CSVARDILNTEAFF.

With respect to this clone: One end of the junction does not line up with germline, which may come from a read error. CDR3 protein: CASTQSTQYF. The CDR3, as DNA: TGTGCCAGCACCCAATCGACCCAGTACTTC. The chain carries TRBV14 and TRBJ2-5; no definite D call. Per the germline V gene, CDR1 is SGHDN and CDR2 is FVKESK. The CDR3 runs 10 residues. Together with reference TRBV14 and TRBJ2-5, the CDR3 gives the full variable domain: EAGVTQFPSHSVIEKGQTVTLRCDPISGHDNLYWYRRVMGKEIKFLLHFVKESKQDESGMPNNRFLAERTGGTYSTLKVQPAELEDSGVYFCASTQSTQYFGPGTRLLVL.

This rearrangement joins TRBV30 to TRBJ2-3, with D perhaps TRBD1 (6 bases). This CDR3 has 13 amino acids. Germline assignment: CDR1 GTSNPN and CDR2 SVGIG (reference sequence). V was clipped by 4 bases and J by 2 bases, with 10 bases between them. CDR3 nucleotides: TGTGCCTGGAACAGGGTCAACACAGATACGCAGTATTTT. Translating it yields CAWNRVNTDTQYF. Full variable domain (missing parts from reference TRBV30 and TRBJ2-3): SQTIHQWPATLVQPVGSPLSLECTVEGTSNPNLYWYRQAAGRGLQLLFYSVGIGQISSEVPQNLSASRPQDRQFILSSKKLLLSDSGFYLCAWNRVNTDTQYFGPGTRLTVL.

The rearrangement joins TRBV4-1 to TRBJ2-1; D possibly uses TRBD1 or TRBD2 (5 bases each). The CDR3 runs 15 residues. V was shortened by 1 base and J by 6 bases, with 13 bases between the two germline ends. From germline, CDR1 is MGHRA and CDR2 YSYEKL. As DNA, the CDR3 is TGCGCCAGCAGCCAAGTGGGGACCCCCATCAATGAGCAGTTCTTC. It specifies CASSQVGTPINEQFF.

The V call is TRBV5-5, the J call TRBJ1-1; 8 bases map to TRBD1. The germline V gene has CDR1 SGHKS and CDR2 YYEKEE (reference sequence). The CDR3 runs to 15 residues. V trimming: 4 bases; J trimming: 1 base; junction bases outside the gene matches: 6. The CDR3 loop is CASSRATGANTEAFF. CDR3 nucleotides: TGTGCCAGCAGCCGAGCGACAGGGGCGAACACTGAAGCTTTCTTT. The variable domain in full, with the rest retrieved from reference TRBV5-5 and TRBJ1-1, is DAGVTQSPTHLIKTRGQQVTLRCSPISGHKSVSWYQQVLGQGPQFIFQYYEKEERGRGNFPDRFSARQFPNYSSELNVNALLLGDSALYLCASSRATGANTEAFFGQGTRLTVV.

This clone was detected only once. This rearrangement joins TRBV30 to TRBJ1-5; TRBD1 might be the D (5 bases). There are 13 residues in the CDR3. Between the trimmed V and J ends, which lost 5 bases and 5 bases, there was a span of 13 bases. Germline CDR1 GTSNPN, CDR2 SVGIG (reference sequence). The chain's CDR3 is CAWAGHLDQPQHF. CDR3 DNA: TGTGCCTGGGCTGGACACCTGGATCAGCCCCAGCATTTT. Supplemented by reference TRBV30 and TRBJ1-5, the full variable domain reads SQTIHQWPATLVQPVGSPLSLECTVEGTSNPNLYWYRQAAGRGLQLLFYSVGIGQISSEVPQNLSASRPQDRQFILSSKKLLLSDSGFYLCAWAGHLDQPQHFGDGTRLSIL.

The CDR3 DNA follows: TGTGCTAGTTCGAAAAGGGGGACAGAACTATACGAGCAGTACTTC. Its translation: CASSKRGTELYEQYF. V and J are TRBV12-5 and TRBJ2-7, with 7 positions matching TRBD1. The CDR3 is 15 residues long. Trimming at V came to 8 bases and at J to 4 bases, leaving 14 bases not matched to a gene. Germline V gene lookup returns CDR1 LGHNT and CDR2 FRNRAP. Supplemented by reference TRBV12-5 and TRBJ2-7, the full variable domain reads DARVTQTPRHKVTEMGQEVTMRCQPILGHNTVFWYRQTMMQGLELLAYFRNRAPLDDSGMPKDRFSAEMPDATLATLKIQPSEPRDSAVYFCASSKRGTELYEQYFGPGTRLTVT.

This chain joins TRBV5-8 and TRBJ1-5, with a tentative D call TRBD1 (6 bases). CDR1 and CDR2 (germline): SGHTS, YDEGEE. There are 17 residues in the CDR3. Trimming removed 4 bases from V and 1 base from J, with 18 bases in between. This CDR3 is CASSPRTVYASNQPQHF. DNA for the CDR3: TGTGCCAGCAGCCCTCGGACAGTTTACGCCAGCAATCAGCCCCAGCATTTT.

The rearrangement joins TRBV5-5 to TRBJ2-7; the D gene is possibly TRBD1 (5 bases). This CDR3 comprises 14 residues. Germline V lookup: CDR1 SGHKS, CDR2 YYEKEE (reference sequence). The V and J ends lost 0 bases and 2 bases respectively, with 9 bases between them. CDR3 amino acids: CASSLVGATYEQYF. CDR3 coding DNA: TGTGCCAGCAGCTTGGTAGGGGCGACCTACGAGCAGTACTTC.

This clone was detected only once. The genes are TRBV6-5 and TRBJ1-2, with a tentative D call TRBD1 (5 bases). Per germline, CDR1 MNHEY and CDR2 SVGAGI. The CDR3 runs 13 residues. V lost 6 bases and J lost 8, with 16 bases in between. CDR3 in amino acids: CASRLRGSWGYTF. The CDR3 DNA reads TGTGCCAGCAGGTTAAGGGGTTCCTGGGGCTACACCTTC.

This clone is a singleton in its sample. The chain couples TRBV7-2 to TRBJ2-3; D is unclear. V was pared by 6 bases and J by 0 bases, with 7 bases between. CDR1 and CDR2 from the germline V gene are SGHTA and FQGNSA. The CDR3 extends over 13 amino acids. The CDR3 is CASSSDSTDTQYF. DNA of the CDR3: TGTGCCAGCAGTTCCGACAGCACAGATACGCAGTATTTT. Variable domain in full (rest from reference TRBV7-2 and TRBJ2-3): GAGVSQSPSNKVTEKGKDVELRCDPISGHTALYWYRQSLGQGLEFLIYFQGNSAPDKSGLPSDRFSAERTGGSVSTLTIQRTQQEDSAVYLCASSSDSTDTQYFGPGTRLTVL.

The CDR3: CASPAGGPLGQYF. CDR3 bases: TGTGCCAGCCCCGCGGGGGGGCCGTTAGGGCAGTACTTC. This chain uses TRBV21-1 with TRBJ2-7; TRBD2 reflects the table's D call only, with no check against the DNA. TRBV21-1 is an annotated pseudogene. The CDR3 runs 13 residues.

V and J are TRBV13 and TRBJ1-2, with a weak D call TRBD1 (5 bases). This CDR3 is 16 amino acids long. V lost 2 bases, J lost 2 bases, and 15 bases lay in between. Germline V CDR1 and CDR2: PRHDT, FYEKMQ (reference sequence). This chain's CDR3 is CASSLWGLRDNYGYTF. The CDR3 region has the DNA TGTGCCAGCAGCTTATGGGGTTTGCGGGACAACTATGGCTACACCTTC.

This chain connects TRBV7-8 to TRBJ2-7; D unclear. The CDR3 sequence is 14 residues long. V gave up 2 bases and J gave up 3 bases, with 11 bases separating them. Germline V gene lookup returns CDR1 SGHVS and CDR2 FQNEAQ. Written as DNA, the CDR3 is TGTGCCAGCAGCTTATCCAGAAACAGCTACGAGCAGTACTTC. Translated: CASSLSRNSYEQYF.

The CDR3 protein is CSVFGQGHGYTF. The CDR3 bases are TGCAGCGTTTTCGGGCAGGGGCACGGCTACACCTTC. This chain links TRBV29-1 with TRBJ1-2; possibly TRBD1 for D (6 bases). The CDR3 length is 12 residues. Trimming took off 5 bases at V and 8 bases at J, with 15 bases between the two ends. Germline lookup yields CDR1 SQVTM and CDR2 ANQGSEA.

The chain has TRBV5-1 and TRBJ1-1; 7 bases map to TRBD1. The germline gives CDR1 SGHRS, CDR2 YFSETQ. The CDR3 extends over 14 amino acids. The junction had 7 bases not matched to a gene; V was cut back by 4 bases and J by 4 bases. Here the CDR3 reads CASSPGQIFTEAFF. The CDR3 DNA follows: TGCGCCAGCAGCCCGGGACAGATATTCACTGAAGCTTTCTTT.

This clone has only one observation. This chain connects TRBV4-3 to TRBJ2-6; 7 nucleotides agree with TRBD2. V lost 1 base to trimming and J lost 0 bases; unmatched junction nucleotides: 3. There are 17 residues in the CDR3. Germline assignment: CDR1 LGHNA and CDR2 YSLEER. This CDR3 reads CASSQVRTSSGANVLTF. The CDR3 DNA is TGCGCCAGCAGCCAAGTGAGGACTAGCTCTGGGGCCAACGTCCTGACTTTC.

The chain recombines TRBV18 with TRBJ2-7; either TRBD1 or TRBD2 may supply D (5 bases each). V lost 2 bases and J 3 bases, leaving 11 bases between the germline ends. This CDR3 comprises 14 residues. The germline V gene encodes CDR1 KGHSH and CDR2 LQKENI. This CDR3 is CASSPRGVNYEQYF. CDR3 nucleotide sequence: TGTGCCAGCTCACCAAGAGGGGTTAACTACGAGCAGTACTTC.

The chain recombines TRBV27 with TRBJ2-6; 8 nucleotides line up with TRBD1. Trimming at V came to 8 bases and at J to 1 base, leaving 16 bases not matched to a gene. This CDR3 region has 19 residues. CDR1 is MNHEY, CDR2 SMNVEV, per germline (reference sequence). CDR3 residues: CASESRLAGGDSGANVLTF. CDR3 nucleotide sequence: TGTGCCAGCGAATCCAGGTTGGCAGGGGGCGATTCTGGGGCCAACGTCCTGACTTTC. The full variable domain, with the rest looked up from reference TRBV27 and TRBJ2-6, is EAQVTQNPRYLITVTGKKLTVTCSQNMNHEYMSWYRQDPGLGLRQIYYSMNVEVTDKGDVPEGYKVSRKEKRNFPLILESPSPNQTSLYFCASESRLAGGDSGANVLTFGAGSRLTVL.